A single sample is the source of the 10 T cell receptor beta chains below, sequenced in a study of T cells in tumors after PD-1 blockade. Measured with immunoSEQ multiplex PCR; TCRdb has only the in-frame clones, and not every one. The table has about 13,000 clones, 55% to 80% seen once. Sample: tumor tissue, taken before anti-PD-1 treatment. The receptors originated from a human donor with cutaneous squamous cell carcinoma.

The chain is built from TRBV5-6 and TRBJ2-1; 14 nucleotides agree with TRBD2. This CDR3 is 17 amino acids long. V trimming: 1 base; J trimming: 4 bases; junction bases outside the gene matches: 4. Germline V gives CDR1 SGHDT, CDR2 YYEEEE. CDR3 sequence: CASSLKGLAGVYNEQFF. DNA for the CDR3: TGTGCCAGCAGCTTGAAGGGACTAGCGGGGGTATACAATGAGCAGTTCTTC.

The chain joins TRBV18 to TRBJ2-1; the D is unclear. The CDR3 consists of 12 residues. Trimming took off 2 bases at V and 11 bases at J, with 10 bases between the two ends. Germline lookup yields CDR1 KGHSH and CDR2 LQKENI. CDR3 sequence: CASSPIGEKQFF. CDR3 in DNA: TGTGCCAGCTCACCAATAGGTGAGAAGCAGTTCTTC.

The J gene is TRBJ2-1, the V gene TRBV29-1; the D gene could be TRBD1 or TRBD2 (5 bases each). Germline-derived CDR1 and CDR2 are SQVTM and ANQGSEA. The CDR3 contains 10 residues. CDR3 in amino acids: CTHEGNEQFF. DNA of the CDR3: TGCACTCACGAGGGGAATGAGCAGTTCTTC.

By sample fraction, this clone is medium-sized. This rearrangement joins TRBV19 to TRBJ1-5, with 7 bases aligning to TRBD1. The CDR3 extends over 13 amino acids. V was clipped by 7 bases and J by 3 bases; unmatched bases: 3. CDR1 is LNHDA and CDR2 is SQIVND in the germline V gene (reference sequence). Here the CDR3 reads CASKDRANQPQHF. The CDR3, as DNA: TGTGCCAGTAAAGACAGGGCCAATCAGCCCCAGCATTTT.

This chain connects TRBV7-2 to TRBJ1-4, with D perhaps matching TRBD1 (6 bases). V was cut by 2 bases and J by 5 bases, with 18 bases left in between. CDR3 length: 17 residues. The germline V gene encodes CDR1 SGHTA and CDR2 FQGNSA. CDR3 bases: TGTGCCAGCAGCTTATCCATGAGACAGGCAGGCAATGAAAAACTGTTTTTT. Protein: CASSLSMRQAGNEKLFF. The full variable domain, in which reference TRBV7-2 and TRBJ1-4 provide the parts outside the CDR3, is GAGVSQSPSNKVTEKGKDVELRCDPISGHTALYWYRQSLGQGLEFLIYFQGNSAPDKSGLPSDRFSAERTGGSVSTLTIQRTQQEDSAVYLCASSLSMRQAGNEKLFFGSGTQLSVL.

The genes are TRBV10-3 and TRBJ1-6; D is undetermined. In germline, CDR1 is ENHRY, CDR2 SYGVKD. The V and J ends lost 8 bases and 4 bases respectively, with 6 bases between them. The CDR3 consists of 12 residues. Written as DNA, the CDR3 is TGTGCCATCTCGGGATATAATTCACCCCTCCACTTT. Protein sequence: CAISGYNSPLHF.

The chain recombines TRBV7-8 with TRBJ2-5, with a weak D call TRBD2 (7 bases). This CDR3 is 17 amino acids long. Germline CDR1 is SGHVS and CDR2 is FQNEAQ. V gave up 7 bases and J gave up 5 bases, with 26 bases separating them. The CDR3 sequence is CASIFPRGGELVETQYF. The CDR3 DNA follows: TGTGCCAGCATCTTCCCGAGGGGGGGCGAATTAGTGGAGACCCAGTACTTC.

This clone was detected a few times. This rearrangement joins TRBV15 to TRBJ1-2; 9 positions agree with TRBD1. The CDR3 sequence is 14 residues long. Germline-derived CDR1 and CDR2 are LNHNV and YYDKDF (reference sequence). Trimming took 2 bases from V and 6 from J; bases not matched to a gene: 4. CDR3 sequence (DNA): TGTGCCACCAGCAGAACGGGACAGGGAAATGGCTACACCTTC. Its protein is CATSRTGQGNGYTF.

The chain carries TRBV5-1 and TRBJ2-5; D is possibly TRBD2 (7 bases). V lost 1 base, J lost 3 bases, and 13 bases lay in between. The V gene's germline CDR1 is SGHRS and CDR2 YFSETQ. The CDR3 totals 15 residues. The chain's CDR3 is CASSLNPGGEETQYF. The CDR3 bases are TGCGCCAGCAGCTTGAATCCGGGGGGCGAAGAGACCCAGTACTTC.

The chain carries TRBV7-6 and TRBJ2-3, with D perhaps TRBD1 (5 bases). The CDR3 covers 15 residues. V was trimmed by 2 bases and J by 2 bases, leaving 11 bases between them. From germline, CDR1 is SGHVS and CDR2 FNYEAQ. The DNA for the CDR3 is TGTGCCAGCAGCTTAAAGACAGCATACACAGATACGCAGTATTTT. This sequence encodes CASSLKTAYTDTQYF. Drawing the rest from reference TRBV7-6 and TRBJ2-3, the complete variable domain is GAGVSQSPRYKVTKRGQDVALRCDPISGHVSLYWYRQALGQGPEFLTYFNYEAQQDKSGLPNDRFSAERPEGSISTLTIQRTEQRDSAMYRCASSLKTAYTDTQYFGPGTRLTVL.